This TCR beta chain was documented in a study of radiation and T cells in renal cell carcinoma. The CDR3 has 12 residues. Trimming left V 4 bases short and J 0 bases short, with 1 base between. Germline values: CDR1 MNHNY, CDR2 SVGAGI (reference sequence). Libraries were prepared by immunoSEQ multiplex PCR; TCRdb keeps only in-frame clonotypes and omits some of them. The sample records 150,000 or so clones, about 88% being singletons. As for time point: baseline pretreatment blood. Treatment meaning: 15 Gy SBRT to primary tumor, nephrectomy 4 weeks later. In the case of this clone: The same CDR3 arises from other DNA sequences in this sample as well.

This material consisted of blood, taken from a patient whose treatment included radiotherapy and nephrectomy. This clonotype originated in a woman in her fifties or sixties with renal cell carcinoma. The rearrangement links TRBV6-6 to TRBJ1-5; unclear D gene. Written as DNA, the CDR3 is TGTGCCAGCAGTTTTAGCAATCAGCCCCAGCATTTT. Residues: CASSFSNQPQHF.